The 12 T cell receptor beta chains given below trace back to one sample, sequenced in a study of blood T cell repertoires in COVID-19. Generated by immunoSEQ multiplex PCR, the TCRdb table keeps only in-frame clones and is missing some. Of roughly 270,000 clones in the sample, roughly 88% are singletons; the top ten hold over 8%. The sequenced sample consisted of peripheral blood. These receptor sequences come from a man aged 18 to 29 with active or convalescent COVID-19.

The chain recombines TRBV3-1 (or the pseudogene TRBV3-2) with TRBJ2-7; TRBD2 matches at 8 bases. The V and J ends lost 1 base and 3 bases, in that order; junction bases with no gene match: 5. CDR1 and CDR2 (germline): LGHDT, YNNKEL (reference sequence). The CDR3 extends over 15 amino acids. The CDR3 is CASSQALAANYEQYF. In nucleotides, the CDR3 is TGTGCCAGCAGCCAAGCACTAGCGGCCAACTACGAGCAGTACTTC.

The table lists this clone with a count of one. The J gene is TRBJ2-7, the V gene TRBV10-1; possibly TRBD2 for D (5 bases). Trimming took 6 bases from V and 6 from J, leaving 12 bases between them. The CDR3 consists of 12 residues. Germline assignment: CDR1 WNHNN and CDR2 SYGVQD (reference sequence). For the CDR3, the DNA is TGCGCCAGCAGCTCGGGGTTTTCCGAGCAGTACTTC. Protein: CASSSGFSEQYF.

CDR3 sequence (DNA): TGTGCCAGCAGCGCGACTAGCTTGGGCGGGGAGCTGTTTTTT. Translating it yields CASSATSLGGELFF. The genes are TRBV9 and TRBJ2-2; 7 bases line up with TRBD2. Looked up from germline, CDR1 is SGDLS and CDR2 is YYNGEE. Losses at the gene ends were 3 bases for V and 7 bases for J; bases not matched to a gene: 6. The CDR3 is 14 residues long.

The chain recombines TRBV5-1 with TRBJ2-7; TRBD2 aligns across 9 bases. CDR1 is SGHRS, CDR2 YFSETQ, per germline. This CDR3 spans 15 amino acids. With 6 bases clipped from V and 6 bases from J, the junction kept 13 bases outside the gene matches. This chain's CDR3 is CASTVIPGTSTEQYF. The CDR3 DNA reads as TGCGCCAGCACTGTAATACCCGGGACTAGCACCGAGCAGTACTTC.

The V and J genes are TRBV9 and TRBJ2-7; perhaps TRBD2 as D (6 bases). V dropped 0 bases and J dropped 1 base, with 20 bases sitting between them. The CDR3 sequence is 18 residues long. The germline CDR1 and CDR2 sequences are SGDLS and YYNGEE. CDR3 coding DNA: TGTGCCAGCAGCGTAGGTGTAGGGAGGTTCGCCCTTTCCTACGAGCAGTACTTC. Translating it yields CASSVGVGRFALSYEQYF.

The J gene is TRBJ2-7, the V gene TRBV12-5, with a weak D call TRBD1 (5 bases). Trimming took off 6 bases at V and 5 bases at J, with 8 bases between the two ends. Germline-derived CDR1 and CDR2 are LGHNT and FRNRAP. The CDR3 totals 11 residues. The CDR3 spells CASGQGNEQYF. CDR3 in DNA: TGTGCTAGTGGGCAGGGTAACGAGCAGTACTTC.

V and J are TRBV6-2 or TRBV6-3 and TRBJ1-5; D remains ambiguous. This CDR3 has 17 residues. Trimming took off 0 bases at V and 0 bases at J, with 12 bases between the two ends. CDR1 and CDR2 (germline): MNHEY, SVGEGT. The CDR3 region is CASSYSPAGYSNQPQHF. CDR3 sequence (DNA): TGTGCCAGCAGTTACTCCCCGGCGGGATATAGCAATCAGCCCCAGCATTTT.

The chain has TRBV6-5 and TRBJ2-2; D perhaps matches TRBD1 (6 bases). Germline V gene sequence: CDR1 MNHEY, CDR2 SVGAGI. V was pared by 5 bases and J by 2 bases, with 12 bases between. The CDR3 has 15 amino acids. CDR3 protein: CASSQTGANTGELFF. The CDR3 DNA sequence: TGTGCCAGCAGTCAGACAGGCGCCAACACCGGGGAGCTGTTTTTT.

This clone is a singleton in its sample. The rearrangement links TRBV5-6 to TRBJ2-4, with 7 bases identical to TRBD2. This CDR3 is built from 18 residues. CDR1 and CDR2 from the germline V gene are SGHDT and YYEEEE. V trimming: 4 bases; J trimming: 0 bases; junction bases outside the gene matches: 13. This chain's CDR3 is CASSAGEQTSLAKNIQYF. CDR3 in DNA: TGTGCCAGCAGCGCGGGGGAGCAGACCTCCCTAGCCAAAAACATTCAGTACTTC.

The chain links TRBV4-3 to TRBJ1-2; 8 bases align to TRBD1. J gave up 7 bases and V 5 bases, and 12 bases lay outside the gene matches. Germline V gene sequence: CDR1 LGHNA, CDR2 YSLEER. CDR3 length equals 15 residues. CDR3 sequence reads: CASSFLGQGAGGYTF. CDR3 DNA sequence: TGCGCCAGCAGCTTTTTGGGTCAGGGGGCAGGTGGCTACACCTTC.

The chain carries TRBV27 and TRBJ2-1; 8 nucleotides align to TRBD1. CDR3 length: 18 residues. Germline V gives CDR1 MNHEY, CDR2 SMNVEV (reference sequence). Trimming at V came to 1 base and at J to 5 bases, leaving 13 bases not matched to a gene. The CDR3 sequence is CASSLYPPTGVFNNEQFF. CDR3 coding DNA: TGTGCCAGCAGTTTATATCCCCCGACAGGGGTGTTCAACAATGAGCAGTTCTTC.

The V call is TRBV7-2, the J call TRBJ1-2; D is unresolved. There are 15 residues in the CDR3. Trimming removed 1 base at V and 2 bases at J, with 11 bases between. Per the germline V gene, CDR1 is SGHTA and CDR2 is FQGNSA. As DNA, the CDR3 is TGTGCCAGCAGCTTAGTCTCGGGAACGAACTATGGCTACACCTTC. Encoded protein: CASSLVSGTNYGYTF.